The 29 T cell receptor beta chains presented below share a single source sample, sequenced in a study of PD-L1 blockade in urothelial cancer. Time point described: pretreatment peripheral blood. Generated by immunoSEQ multiplex PCR, the TCRdb table keeps only in-frame clones and is missing some. Among under 20,000 clones, approximately 89% were seen once, and the ten largest hold 12%. This material consisted of PBMCs, taken around atezolizumab (anti-PD-L1) treatment. Receptors originate from a man between 65 and 79 years old with urothelial cancer.

V gene TRBV10-2 combines with J gene TRBJ1-2, with D perhaps TRBD1 (6 bases). V was clipped by 0 bases and J by 8 bases, with 13 bases between them. The CDR3 spans 14 residues. The germline gives CDR1 WSHSY, CDR2 SAAADI. CDR3 DNA sequence: TGCGCCAGCAGTGAGTCGGACAGAGTGGAGGGCTACACCTTC. Its translation is CASSESDRVEGYTF.

This clone was observed once. The chain employs TRBV2 and TRBJ2-5, with no clear D. V lost 7 bases and J 1 base, leaving 7 bases between the germline ends. The CDR3 loop spans 12 amino acids. CDR1 and CDR2 from the germline V gene are SNHLY and FYNNEI. The CDR3 coding sequence is TGTGCCAGCAATCCAGGCCAAGAGACCCAGTACTTC. Amino acids: CASNPGQETQYF.

The chain employs TRBV30 and TRBJ1-1; a possible D gene is TRBD1 (5 bases). The V end lost 2 bases, the J end lost 1 base, and 8 bases lay between the germline ends. Germline assignment: CDR1 GTSNPN and CDR2 SVGIG (reference sequence). This CDR3 comprises 13 residues. The chain's CDR3 is CAWSRGGNTEAFF. As DNA, the CDR3 is TGTGCCTGGAGTCGGGGGGGGAACACTGAAGCTTTCTTT.

This rearrangement joins TRBV27 to TRBJ2-7, with TRBD1 identical over 8 bases. With V trimmed by 0 bases and J by 5 bases, 3 bases remained unmatched. The V gene's germline CDR1 is MNHEY and CDR2 SMNVEV (reference sequence). This CDR3 is 14 amino acids long. CDR3 DNA sequence: TGTGCCAGCAGTTTATCAGACAGGGGCCACGAGCAGTACTTC. Translated, it gives CASSLSDRGHEQYF.

This sequence joins TRBV25-1 and TRBJ1-2, with 9 bases fitting TRBD1. The V gene's germline CDR1 is MGHDK and CDR2 SYGVNS. Trimming took 3 bases from V and 5 from J; bases not matched to a gene: 10. CDR3 length: 16 amino acids. The CDR3 sequence: CASSDYPGTGFYGYTF. DNA of the CDR3: TGTGCCAGCAGTGATTATCCCGGGACAGGGTTTTATGGCTACACCTTC.

The chain links TRBV5-4 to TRBJ2-7, with TRBD1 matching 8 bases. V lost 4 bases and J lost 3; bases outside the gene matches: 3. The CDR3 spans 13 residues. CDR1 and CDR2 (germline): SGHNT, YYREEE (reference sequence). The CDR3 DNA follows: TGTGCCAGCAGCCGGGACAGGAACTACGAGCAGTACTTC. This gives the protein CASSRDRNYEQYF.

DNA of the CDR3: TGTGCCAGCAGTTTATCTAGCGGGGGGTCCAGCTCCTACAATGAGCAGTTCTTC. Protein: CASSLSSGGSSSYNEQFF. The V and J genes are TRBV28 and TRBJ2-1, with TRBD2 matching over 11 bases. Unmatched junction bases numbered 5, after V lost 1 base and J lost 0 bases. Germline V gives CDR1 MDHEN, CDR2 SYDVKM. The CDR3 is 18 residues long.

Written as DNA, the CDR3 is TGCGCCAGCAGATCCGGCCAAGAAACCGGGAATTCACCCCTCCACTTT. Encoded protein: CASRSGQETGNSPLHF. The chain combines TRBV5-1 with TRBJ1-6; D unclear. Trimming stripped 5 bases from V and 7 bases from J, with 19 bases between. This CDR3 comprises 16 residues. Germline-derived CDR1 and CDR2 are SGHRS and YFSETQ.

The CDR3 DNA sequence: TGTGCCAGCTCAATGCTGGGACAGAGTAACACTGAAGCTTTCTTT. This translates into CASSMLGQSNTEAFF. The rearrangement joins TRBV18 to TRBJ1-1; 7 bases match TRBD1. This CDR3 contains 15 residues. V lost 5 bases to trimming and J lost 2 bases; unmatched junction nucleotides: 8. The germline gives CDR1 KGHSH, CDR2 LQKENI.

V usage is TRBV10-2 and J usage is TRBJ2-5, with D maybe TRBD2 (5 bases). Germline CDR1 reads WSHSY; CDR2 reads SAAADI. This CDR3 is built from 15 residues. V lost 1 base and J 2 bases, leaving 11 bases between the germline ends. The CDR3 spells CASSEWIGVQETQYF. CDR3 DNA sequence: TGCGCCAGCAGTGAGTGGATCGGGGTACAAGAGACCCAGTACTTC.

This clone was observed a handful of times. V and J are TRBV7-9 and TRBJ1-2, with TRBD1 identical over 7 bases. V lost 2 bases and J lost 0; bases outside the gene matches: 9. CDR3 length: 17 residues. The V gene's germline CDR1 is SEHNR and CDR2 FQNEAQ (reference sequence). The CDR3: CASSLLGQVEANYGYTF. The CDR3 DNA is TGTGCCAGCAGCTTACTCGGACAGGTTGAGGCTAACTATGGCTACACCTTC.

CDR3: CASSILLTGELFF. Written as DNA, the CDR3 is TGTGCCAGCAGCATCCTACTCACCGGGGAGCTGTTTTTT. This chain links TRBV5-4 with TRBJ2-2; unclear D gene. Germline assignment: CDR1 SGHNT and CDR2 YYREEE (reference sequence). Trimming stripped 4 bases from V and 4 bases from J, with 8 bases between. This CDR3 spans 13 amino acids.

This clone was counted once. The chain combines TRBV28 with TRBJ2-3, with 9 bases fitting TRBD1. V lost 7 bases to trimming and J lost 4 bases; unmatched junction nucleotides: 9. There are 15 residues in the CDR3. Germline V gene data show CDR1 as MDHEN and CDR2 as SYDVKM. The CDR3: CASTVNTGGADTQYF. The CDR3 DNA reads TGTGCCAGCACCGTGAACACAGGGGGCGCAGATACGCAGTATTTT.

The V gene is TRBV27, the J gene TRBJ1-1; the D gene is possibly TRBD1 (5 bases). The CDR3 has 15 residues. Germline V gene data show CDR1 as MNHEY and CDR2 as SMNVEV (reference sequence). V shed 1 base and J shed 1 base, with 10 bases lying between them. CDR3 nucleotide sequence: TGTGCCAGCAGTTTATTGGGGGGGAGGAACACTGAAGCTTTCTTT. It translates to CASSLLGGRNTEAFF.

The sample holds a few counts of this clone. The chain couples TRBV28 to TRBJ2-1, with TRBD1 matching over 11 bases. This CDR3 is built from 16 residues. V was pared by 6 bases and J by 10 bases, with 14 bases of the junction left unmatched. Germline-derived CDR1 and CDR2 are MDHEN and SYDVKM. This chain's CDR3 is CASRYSPGTGGGEQFF. CDR3 coding DNA: TGTGCCAGCAGATATAGTCCCGGGACAGGGGGAGGAGAGCAGTTCTTC.

The sample holds a few counts of this clone. The chain uses TRBV10-1 and TRBJ1-1; D gene uncertain. Trimming removed 4 bases at V and 5 bases at J, with 11 bases between. The CDR3 totals 13 residues. From germline, CDR1 is WNHNN and CDR2 SYGVQD (reference sequence). The CDR3 reads CASSAHRETEAFF. Written as DNA, the CDR3 is TGCGCCAGCAGTGCTCACCGAGAGACTGAAGCTTTCTTT.

The gene calls are TRBV19 and TRBJ1-5; 7 bases are shared with TRBD1. The CDR3 runs to 14 residues. Looked up from germline, CDR1 is LNHDA and CDR2 is SQIVND (reference sequence). J was trimmed by 2 bases and V by 5 bases; bases with no gene match: 3. Here the CDR3 reads CASSHQGGNQPQHF. Here the CDR3 DNA reads TGTGCCAGTAGTCACCAGGGGGGCAATCAGCCCCAGCATTTT.

The sample holds a few counts of this clone. The chain joins TRBV4-1 to TRBJ1-1; the D is unclear. V was cut by 3 bases and J by 3 bases, with 8 bases left in between. CDR1 is MGHRA and CDR2 is YSYEKL in the germline V gene. The length of the CDR3 is 13 residues. The CDR3: CASSHDRDTEAFF. The CDR3 coding sequence is TGCGCCAGCAGCCACGACCGGGACACTGAAGCTTTCTTT.

V and J are TRBV5-6 and TRBJ2-7; possibly TRBD2 for D (6 bases). V lost 4 bases, J lost 3 bases, and 14 bases lay in between. This CDR3 region has 14 residues. The germline V gene encodes CDR1 SGHDT and CDR2 YYEEEE. CDR3: CASSPGLVGYEQYF. Written as DNA, the CDR3 is TGTGCCAGCAGCCCGGGACTGGTGGGCTACGAGCAGTACTTC.

The CDR3 DNA follows: TGTGCCAGCAGTGAGACAGGGAGACATGGCTACACCTTC. Its translation: CASSETGRHGYTF. The chain couples TRBV25-1 to TRBJ1-2, with 7 bases lining up with TRBD1. The CDR3 is 13 amino acids. Germline CDR1 reads MGHDK; CDR2 reads SYGVNS. Trimming took 3 bases from V and 6 from J; bases not matched to a gene: 4.

The chain links TRBV4-1 to TRBJ1-3; 8 nucleotides match TRBD1. CDR3 length equals 15 residues. Trimming removed 4 bases from V and 4 bases from J; junction bases left unmatched: 6. Germline values: CDR1 MGHRA, CDR2 YSYEKL. The CDR3, as DNA: TGCGCCAGCAGCCTGGACAGGGTGGCCGGAAACACCATATATTTT. Protein: CASSLDRVAGNTIYF.

This clone was recorded once. The CDR3 DNA reads as TGTGCCAGCAGTTTGAGTGGGGACACAAATGAAAAACTGTTTTTT. Protein: CASSLSGDTNEKLFF. The chain recombines TRBV28 with TRBJ1-4, with D possibly TRBD1 on 6 matching bases. Germline lookup yields CDR1 MDHEN and CDR2 SYDVKM. Deletions cut 3 bases from V and 5 bases from J, with 13 bases between. The CDR3 sequence is 15 residues long.

The chain couples TRBV7-2 to TRBJ1-5; 11 bases are a match to TRBD1. The CDR3 has 18 residues. V lost 1 base to trimming and J lost 1 base; unmatched junction nucleotides: 6. Per germline, CDR1 SGHTA and CDR2 FQGNSA. The CDR3 DNA reads TGTGCCAGCAGCTTAGAGGACAGGGGGCGTTTCAGCAATCAGCCCCAGCATTTT. It yields the protein CASSLEDRGRFSNQPQHF.

The chain joins TRBV5-4 to TRBJ2-3, with no clear D. CDR1 and CDR2 (germline): SGHNT, YYREEE (reference sequence). This CDR3 is built from 14 residues. V dropped 1 base and J dropped 0 bases, with 6 bases sitting between them. The CDR3, as DNA: TGTGCCAGCAGCTTGAGAACTAGCACAGATACGCAGTATTTT. This encodes CASSLRTSTDTQYF. Full variable domain (missing parts from reference TRBV5-4 and TRBJ2-3): ETGVTQSPTHLIKTRGQQVTLRCSSQSGHNTVSWYQQALGQGPQFIFQYYREEENGRGNFPPRFSGLQFPNYSSELNVNALELDDSALYLCASSLRTSTDTQYFGPGTRLTVL.

This sequence joins TRBV5-1 and TRBJ1-4, with D uncertain. Germline CDR1 and CDR2: SGHRS and YFSETQ. CDR3 size: 14 residues. V lost 0 bases and J lost 4, with 7 bases in between. The CDR3 coding sequence is TGCGCCAGCAGCTTGGGGCACGATAATGAAAAACTGTTTTTT. Its translation is CASSLGHDNEKLFF.

The CDR3: CASSWDRGYEQYF. The CDR3 DNA sequence: TGTGCCAGCAGTTGGGACAGGGGCTACGAGCAGTACTTC. The chain carries TRBV6-5 and TRBJ2-7; TRBD1 agrees at 10 bases. V lost 4 bases to trimming and J lost 3 bases; unmatched junction nucleotides: 0. The germline V gene encodes CDR1 MNHEY and CDR2 SVGAGI. The CDR3 has 13 residues.

The CDR3 spells CASSLTSGQGAFQYF. In DNA form, the CDR3 reads TGCGCCAGCAGCTTGACCTCCGGGCAGGGGGCTTTTCAGTATTTT. The V call is TRBV5-1, the J call TRBJ2-3; the match to TRBD1 covers 8 bases. Germline V CDR1 and CDR2: SGHRS, YFSETQ. The CDR3 is 15 amino acids. Trimming took 1 base from V and 12 from J; bases not matched to a gene: 13.

The CDR3 DNA follows: TGCGCCAGCAGCCTGGAAACCGGGACATTTTCACCCCTCCACTTT. This gives the protein CASSLETGTFSPLHF. The chain links TRBV5-1 to TRBJ1-6; a weak D match, TRBD1 (6 bases). This CDR3 comprises 15 residues. CDR1 is SGHRS and CDR2 is YFSETQ in the germline V gene. Trimming cost V 4 bases and J 9 bases, with 17 bases left between them.

The chain combines TRBV7-8 with TRBJ1-4; D is uncertain. Germline CDR1 SGHVS, CDR2 FQNEAQ. This CDR3 region has 13 residues. With 4 bases removed from V and 5 bases from J, the gap between germline ends came to 8 bases. CDR3 nucleotide sequence: TGTGCCAGCAGCTGGAGCGAGAATGAAAAACTGTTTTTT. Translation gives CASSWSENEKLFF.